Each of the 28 T cell receptor beta chains below was sequenced from the same sample in a study of blood T cell repertoires in COVID-19. Here immunoSEQ multiplex PCR was the method, and the copy in TCRdb shows in-frame clones only, minus some. The repertoire holds 150,000 or so clones, with 88% as singletons. Sequencing was performed on peripheral blood. These receptors all come from a man in his fifties or sixties with acute or convalescent COVID-19.

J is TRBJ1-5 and V is TRBV19, with 10 positions matching TRBD1. Trimming at V came to 4 bases and at J to 6 bases, leaving 9 bases not matched to a gene. The V gene's germline CDR1 is LNHDA and CDR2 SQIVND (reference sequence). This CDR3 is built from 16 residues. The DNA of the CDR3 is TGTGCCAGTAGTACCGGGACAGGGGCTCACGGTCAGCCCCAGCATTTT. Its protein is CASSTGTGAHGQPQHF.

J is TRBJ1-1 and V is TRBV5-4; 9 nucleotides align to TRBD1. With V trimmed by 5 bases and J by 0 bases, 5 bases remained unmatched. The CDR3 has 15 residues. Germline loops: CDR1 SGHNT, CDR2 YYREEE (reference sequence). The CDR3 reads CASSRQGGMNTEAFF. CDR3 in DNA: TGTGCCAGCAGTCGACAGGGGGGGATGAACACTGAAGCTTTCTTT.

The chain carries TRBV7-8 and TRBJ2-7; 7 nucleotides match TRBD1. V gave up 4 bases and J gave up 0 bases; unmatched junction bases: 3. CDR1 and CDR2 (germline): SGHVS, FQNEAQ. The CDR3 loop spans 14 amino acids. The CDR3 DNA sequence: TGTGCCAGCAGCTACGGGACAGCCTCCTACGAGCAGTACTTC. Translation gives CASSYGTASYEQYF.

The chain has TRBV19 and TRBJ2-2; 10 nucleotides agree with TRBD1. Per germline, CDR1 LNHDA and CDR2 SQIVND (reference sequence). CDR3 size: 15 residues. The V and J ends lost 6 bases and 2 bases, in that order; junction bases with no gene match: 3. The CDR3: CASSRTGGNTGELFF. The CDR3 DNA reads as TGTGCCAGTAGCCGGACAGGGGGTAACACCGGGGAGCTGTTTTTT.

The genes are TRBV27 and TRBJ1-1; 8 bases line up with TRBD1. The CDR3 is 16 amino acids. Germline CDR1 and CDR2: MNHEY and SMNVEV (reference sequence). Trimming took 2 bases from V and 5 from J; bases not matched to a gene: 10. The CDR3 region has the DNA TGTGCCAGCAGTTTACCGCCCGGCAGGGGGCTAACTGAAGCTTTCTTT. It codes for CASSLPPGRGLTEAFF.

V gene TRBV11-3 combines with J gene TRBJ2-2, with 8 bases fitting TRBD2. After removal of 3 bases from V and 4 bases from J, the junction contained 4 bases not matched to a gene. This CDR3 comprises 15 residues. Germline V gene lookup returns CDR1 SGHNT and CDR2 YENEEA. DNA for the CDR3: TGTGCCAGCAGCTTCTATCGGGGGGGCACCGGGGAGCTGTTTTTT. It yields the protein CASSFYRGGTGELFF. The full variable domain, completed using reference TRBV11-3 and TRBJ2-2, is EAGVVQSPRYKIIEKKQPVAFWCNPISGHNTLYWYLQNLGQGPELLIRYENEEAVDDSQLPKDRFSAERLKGVDSTLKIQPAELGDSAVYLCASSFYRGGTGELFFGEGSRLTVL.

This rearrangement joins TRBV19 to TRBJ1-6, with TRBD1 matching over 11 bases. The CDR3 covers 16 residues. The V and J ends lost 5 bases and 13 bases, in that order; junction bases with no gene match: 13. In germline, CDR1 is LNHDA, CDR2 SQIVND (reference sequence). The CDR3 loop reads CASSLHTGQGARPLHF. CDR3 in DNA: TGTGCCAGTAGTCTACACACCGGACAGGGGGCGAGGCCCCTCCACTTT.

This rearrangement joins TRBV6-6 to TRBJ1-6, with D maybe TRBD1 (6 bases). This CDR3 spans 14 amino acids. From germline, CDR1 is MNHNY and CDR2 SVGAGI (reference sequence). V dropped 6 bases and J dropped 8 bases, with 14 bases sitting between them. The CDR3 nucleotides read TGTGCCAGCAGCTCCGGGACAAGATATTCACCCCTCCACTTT. Translated, it gives CASSSGTRYSPLHF.

This clone was observed a few times. This chain connects TRBV3-1 (or the pseudogene TRBV3-2) to TRBJ2-7; 8 positions agree with TRBD2. Germline values: CDR1 LGHDT, CDR2 YNNKEL (reference sequence). The CDR3 sequence is 16 residues long. Trimming cost V 5 bases and J 4 bases; bases outside gene matches: 13. The CDR3 loop is CASSSPGLGGIYEQYV. Written as DNA, the CDR3 is TGTGCCAGCAGCTCGCCGGGACTAGGAGGGATTTACGAGCAGTACGTC.

Written as DNA, the CDR3 is TGTGCCAGTAGCACCGGACAGGGCGGGTTGGAAAAACTGTTTTTT. Translation: CASSTGQGGLEKLFF. This rearrangement joins TRBV19 to TRBJ1-4; 8 bases line up with TRBD1. V gave up 6 bases and J gave up 8 bases; unmatched junction bases: 11. This CDR3 has 15 residues. Germline CDR1 and CDR2: LNHDA and SQIVND (reference sequence).

This clone was seen a handful of times. The chain couples TRBV5-4 to TRBJ2-7; 7 nucleotides align to TRBD2. The germline gives CDR1 SGHNT, CDR2 YYREEE (reference sequence). CDR3 length: 15 amino acids. Trimming cost V 0 bases and J 0 bases; bases outside gene matches: 3. The CDR3 here is CASSLASGSSYEQYF. DNA of the CDR3: TGTGCCAGCAGCTTGGCTAGCGGCAGCTCCTACGAGCAGTACTTC.

The V gene is TRBV19, the J gene TRBJ2-7; the match to TRBD2 covers 7 bases. V lost 1 base and J lost 7; bases outside the gene matches: 1. Germline V gene lookup returns CDR1 LNHDA and CDR2 SQIVND (reference sequence). The CDR3 is 12 residues long. CDR3 DNA sequence: TGTGCCAGTAGTATAGTGGGGGGGGAGCAGTACTTC. Residues: CASSIVGGEQYF.

The chain couples TRBV7-9 to TRBJ1-2; 11 bases line up with TRBD1. The CDR3 spans 15 residues. V shed 5 bases, J shed 6 bases, and the junction held 8 bases outside the gene matches. Looked up from germline, CDR1 is SEHNR and CDR2 is FQNEAQ (reference sequence). CDR3 nucleotide sequence: TGTGCCAGCAGCCTCCGGACAGGGGGCGCGGATGGCTACACCTTC. This sequence encodes CASSLRTGGADGYTF.

V gene TRBV10-2 combines with J gene TRBJ2-1, with 11 bases that match TRBD2. Germline CDR1 WSHSY, CDR2 SAAADI. The CDR3 has 15 residues. V trimming: 6 bases; J trimming: 4 bases; junction bases outside the gene matches: 5. DNA for the CDR3: TGCGCCAGCAGGGTCGGGACTAGCGGTTACAATGAGCAGTTCTTC. This codes for CASRVGTSGYNEQFF.

This clone was observed a few times. V usage is TRBV2 and J usage is TRBJ2-1; TRBD2 is a possible D gene (5 bases). CDR1 SNHLY and CDR2 FYNNEI come from the germline V gene. Deletions cut 4 bases from V and 6 bases from J, with 13 bases between. The CDR3 covers 14 residues. The CDR3 nucleotides read TGTGCCAGCAGTGTATGGGCCGGAGGCAATGAGCAGTTCTTC. Protein sequence: CASSVWAGGNEQFF.

The rearrangement links TRBV5-6 to TRBJ2-1, with TRBD2 matching over 11 bases. Looked up from germline, CDR1 is SGHDT and CDR2 is YYEEEE. With 5 bases clipped from V and 8 bases from J, the junction kept 9 bases outside the gene matches. The CDR3 runs to 15 residues. As DNA, the CDR3 is TGTGCCAGCAGACATACTAGCGGGAGTATATATGAGCAGTTCTTC. It encodes CASRHTSGSIYEQFF.

This chain links TRBV6-5 with TRBJ1-1; unclear D gene. This CDR3 is built from 14 residues. Germline CDR1 is MNHEY and CDR2 is SVGAGI. Trimming pared 7 bases from V and 0 bases from J, leaving 12 bases between. The CDR3 DNA reads TGTGCCAGCACCCGACCGGGGTTGAACACTGAAGCTTTCTTT. This translates into CASTRPGLNTEAFF.

The genes are TRBV27 and TRBJ1-1; D possibly corresponds to TRBD1 (6 bases). Trimming removed 6 bases from V and 6 bases from J, with 14 bases in between. Germline CDR1 is MNHEY and CDR2 is SMNVEV (reference sequence). The CDR3 is made up of 13 amino acids. CDR3: CASSPTGRAEAFF. CDR3 coding DNA: TGTGCCAGCAGCCCCACAGGGAGGGCTGAAGCTTTCTTT.

This rearrangement joins TRBV27 to TRBJ1-2; 8 nucleotides line up with TRBD1. The CDR3 is 13 residues long. The V segment lost 7 bases and the J segment 5 bases; nucleotides outside the gene matches: 6. Germline assignment: CDR1 MNHEY and CDR2 SMNVEV (reference sequence). The CDR3 loop is CASTAGGSYGYTF. The DNA for the CDR3 is TGTGCCAGCACTGCAGGGGGCTCGTATGGCTACACCTTC.

V gene TRBV3-1 (or the pseudogene TRBV3-2) combines with J gene TRBJ1-3; 8 nucleotides line up with TRBD1. Germline assignment: CDR1 LGHDT and CDR2 YNNKEL (reference sequence). The CDR3 loop spans 15 amino acids. V dropped 4 bases and J dropped 0; count of bases not matched to a gene: 2. The CDR3 loop reads CASSLQGDSGNTIYF. The CDR3 DNA follows: TGTGCCAGCAGCCTACAGGGGGACTCTGGAAACACCATATATTTT.

The V and J genes are TRBV14 and TRBJ2-1; TRBD2 might be the D (6 bases). CDR1 SGHDN and CDR2 FVKESK come from the germline V gene. V lost 2 bases and J lost 15, with 17 bases in between. There are 13 residues in the CDR3. The CDR3 region is CASSQFSTREWFF. The CDR3 DNA reads as TGTGCCAGCAGCCAATTTTCAACACGGGAGTGGTTCTTC.

Here the CDR3 DNA reads TGTGCCAGCAGTCGTTCTAGCGGGAGCGACACCGGGGAGCTGTTTTTT. It translates to CASSRSSGSDTGELFF. The chain employs TRBV6-2 or TRBV6-3 and TRBJ2-2; TRBD2 matches at 10 bases. The J segment lost 3 bases and the V segment lost 5 bases, leaving 6 bases of the junction unmatched. CDR1 and CDR2 from the germline V gene are MNHEY and SVGEGT. The CDR3 runs 16 residues.

This chain links TRBV11-3 with TRBJ2-1; D is perhaps TRBD2 (5 bases). Looked up from germline, CDR1 is SGHNT and CDR2 is YENEEA. CDR3 length: 15 residues. Trimming shortened V by 5 bases and J by 2 bases, and 13 bases separated the two germline ends. CDR3 in DNA: TGTGCCAGCAGCCTCAGGCGGGCAGCCTACAATGAGCAGTTCTTC. Protein product: CASSLRRAAYNEQFF.

This chain connects TRBV3-1 (or the pseudogene TRBV3-2) to TRBJ1-1; D gene uncertain. Germline assignment: CDR1 LGHDT and CDR2 YNNKEL (reference sequence). The CDR3 is 14 amino acids. V was pared by 1 base and J by 0 bases, with 6 bases between. CDR3 bases: TGTGCCAGCAGCCAAGGGCTGATGAACACTGAAGCTTTCTTT. Translation: CASSQGLMNTEAFF.

CDR3 nucleotides: TGTGCCAGCAGCGTAGGTCGACAGGCCATCACAGATACGCAGTATTTT. It translates to CASSVGRQAITDTQYF. The chain recombines TRBV9 with TRBJ2-3; D may be TRBD1 (6 bases). CDR1 SGDLS and CDR2 YYNGEE come from the germline V gene. The CDR3 length is 16 residues. The V gene lost 0 bases and the J gene lost 2 bases, with 13 bases spanning the gap.

This clone was seen once. The V call is TRBV10-3, the J call TRBJ1-2, with TRBD1 matching 12 bases. The V segment lost 6 bases and the J segment 6 bases; nucleotides outside the gene matches: 5. CDR1 and CDR2 (germline): ENHRY, SYGVKD. CDR3 size: 14 residues. CDR3 bases: TGTGCCATCAGCTGGGACAGGGGGCAAGATGGCTACACCTTC. Translated, it gives CAISWDRGQDGYTF.

V gene TRBV27 combines with J gene TRBJ2-1, with D possibly TRBD1 on 5 matching bases. Trimming removed 8 bases at V and 2 bases at J, with 13 bases between. CDR1 is MNHEY and CDR2 is SMNVEV in the germline V gene (reference sequence). The CDR3 covers 14 residues. The CDR3 region is CASHRQSPYNEQFF. The CDR3 DNA is TGTGCCAGCCATCGACAGTCCCCCTACAATGAGCAGTTCTTC.

This chain uses TRBV10-3 with TRBJ1-3; D call uncertain. Germline-derived CDR1 and CDR2 are ENHRY and SYGVKD. Trimming shortened V by 3 bases and J by 2 bases, and 11 bases separated the two germline ends. This CDR3 has 15 residues. CDR3 sequence: CAISDPGLAGNTIYF. The CDR3 nucleotides are TGTGCCATCAGTGATCCAGGATTGGCTGGAAACACCATATATTTT.